The 29 T cell receptor beta chains in this list originate from one sample, sequenced in a study of T cell responses to AZD1222 COVID-19 vaccine. Assay: immunoSEQ multiplex PCR; the TCRdb copy retains only in-frame clones and omits some. The repertoire holds some 110,000 clones, with around 90% as singletons. Here the sequenced sample was peripheral blood, taken on day 0 of AZD1222 vaccination. These receptors were obtained from an adult in good health.

The chain uses TRBV10-3 and TRBJ2-5, with D perhaps matching TRBD1 (5 bases). This CDR3 has 13 amino acids. Trimming took 7 bases from V and 1 from J, leaving 10 bases between them. Germline assignment: CDR1 ENHRY and CDR2 SYGVKD. CDR3 region: CAIKGVLQETQYF. CDR3 sequence (DNA): TGTGCCATCAAAGGGGTGCTCCAAGAGACCCAGTACTTC.

The V and J genes are TRBV10-3 and TRBJ2-3; D might be TRBD1 or TRBD2, each matching 6 bases. The V gene's germline CDR1 is ENHRY and CDR2 SYGVKD. The V gene lost 8 bases and the J gene lost 4 bases, with 19 bases spanning the gap. This CDR3 is built from 15 residues. The CDR3: CAIGRGGSNPDTQYF. The CDR3 DNA is TGTGCCATCGGCCGAGGGGGGTCCAACCCAGATACGCAGTATTTT.

The V call is TRBV18, the J call TRBJ2-7; 9 bases align to TRBD1. V shed 3 bases, J shed 2 bases, and the junction held 2 bases outside the gene matches. CDR3 length: 14 amino acids. The germline V gene encodes CDR1 KGHSH and CDR2 LQKENI. This CDR3 reads CASSPGQGTYEQYF. CDR3 sequence (DNA): TGTGCCAGCTCACCGGGACAGGGAACCTACGAGCAGTACTTC.

The chain recombines TRBV3-1 (or the pseudogene TRBV3-2) with TRBJ1-4, with D tentatively TRBD1 (5 bases). The germline V gene encodes CDR1 LGHDT and CDR2 YNNKEL (reference sequence). The CDR3 sequence is 15 residues long. V lost 4 bases and J 7 bases, leaving 16 bases between the germline ends. For the CDR3, the DNA is TGTGCCAGCAGCCCCCCTGGTGGGGCAGGTGAAAAACTGTTTTTT. Translation: CASSPPGGAGEKLFF.

The chain joins TRBV13 to TRBJ2-1, with 8 bases aligning to TRBD1. The germline gives CDR1 PRHDT, CDR2 FYEKMQ (reference sequence). The V and J ends lost 4 bases and 0 bases, in that order; junction bases with no gene match: 5. The CDR3 has 16 residues. The CDR3 sequence: CASSSLGQVSYNEQFF. The CDR3 bases are TGTGCCAGCAGCTCCCTGGGACAGGTCTCCTACAATGAGCAGTTCTTC.

This clone was counted between two and nine times. The rearrangement uses TRBV5-4 and TRBJ1-2, with a tentative D call TRBD1 (5 bases). Germline loops: CDR1 SGHNT, CDR2 YYREEE (reference sequence). This CDR3 region has 13 residues. Trimming took 6 bases from V and 7 from J, leaving 16 bases between them. The CDR3 coding sequence is TGTGCCAGCAAGCAGGGTACGGTTTCTGGCTACACCTTC. Residues: CASKQGTVSGYTF.

J is TRBJ2-1 and V is TRBV7-2; TRBD1 or TRBD2 may be the D gene (5 bases each). This CDR3 is 16 amino acids long. Germline CDR1 reads SGHTA; CDR2 reads FQGNSA. Trimming pared 5 bases from V and 5 bases from J, leaving 19 bases between. CDR3 bases: TGTGCCAGCAGCCGGTCCCTCGGGACCCTCAACAATGAGCAGTTCTTC. Protein product: CASSRSLGTLNNEQFF. The full variable domain, its missing parts supplied by reference TRBV7-2 and TRBJ2-1, is GAGVSQSPSNKVTEKGKDVELRCDPISGHTALYWYRQSLGQGLEFLIYFQGNSAPDKSGLPSDRFSAERTGGSVSTLTIQRTQQEDSAVYLCASSRSLGTLNNEQFFGPGTRLTVL.

The J gene is TRBJ2-1, the V gene TRBV27; 8 bases agree with TRBD1. Germline V gene lookup returns CDR1 MNHEY and CDR2 SMNVEV (reference sequence). CDR3 size: 15 residues. Trimming took 5 bases from V and 2 from J; bases not matched to a gene: 5. The CDR3 protein is CASSNGQGPYNEQFF. The DNA of the CDR3 is TGTGCCAGCAGTAACGGACAGGGACCCTACAATGAGCAGTTCTTC.

The genes are TRBV6-1 and TRBJ1-6; D might be TRBD1 (5 bases). Germline CDR1 is MNHNS and CDR2 is SASEGT. The CDR3 has 15 residues. V lost 1 base, J lost 14 bases, and 18 bases lay in between. CDR3 in DNA: TGTGCCAGCAGTGAAGGCGCGGGACCCGGGTGGTCCCTCCACTTT. Its protein is CASSEGAGPGWSLHF.

This chain uses TRBV4-3 with TRBJ1-2; 9 bases align to TRBD1. Trimming at V came to 0 bases and at J to 4 bases, leaving 12 bases not matched to a gene. The CDR3 length is 18 residues. Germline CDR1 reads LGHNA; CDR2 reads YSLEER. DNA of the CDR3: TGCGCCAGCAGCCAAGATTGGGGATGGACAGGGGACGGCTATGGCTACACCTTC. This codes for CASSQDWGWTGDGYGYTF.

Concerning this clone itself: The junction differs from germline at one of its ends, possibly a read error. The chain has TRBV12-3 or TRBV12-4 and TRBJ1-1; D not certain. CDR3 length: 13 amino acids. CDR3 coding DNA: TGTGCCAGCAGTTTTTCGCCTCGCCATCCTTTGGTCTTT. Its translation is CASSFSPRHPLVF.

This clone was observed a handful of times. The chain uses TRBV11-2 and TRBJ1-2; D unclear. V gave up 5 bases and J gave up 2 bases, with 15 bases separating them. CDR1 and CDR2 from the germline V gene are SGHAT and FQNNGV. This CDR3 has 15 residues. CDR3 DNA: TGTGCCAGCAGCACCCGCCTTTCGCAGAACTATGGCTACACCTTC. Translating it yields CASSTRLSQNYGYTF. Drawing the rest from reference TRBV11-2 and TRBJ1-2, the complete variable domain is EAGVAQSPRYKIIEKRQSVAFWCNPISGHATLYWYQQILGQGPKLLIQFQNNGVVDDSQLPKDRFSAERLKGVDSTLKIQPAKLEDSAVYLCASSTRLSQNYGYTFGSGTRLTVV.

The chain combines TRBV10-2 with TRBJ1-2; D is undetermined. Germline-derived CDR1 and CDR2 are WSHSY and SAAADI. Trimming took off 2 bases at V and 0 bases at J, with 7 bases between the two ends. The CDR3 loop spans 14 amino acids. The CDR3 here is CASSEATPNYGYTF. The CDR3 DNA follows: TGCGCCAGCAGTGAGGCCACACCTAACTATGGCTACACCTTC.

The chain uses TRBV19 and TRBJ1-5, with D unresolved. Per the germline V gene, CDR1 is LNHDA and CDR2 is SQIVND (reference sequence). This CDR3 has 14 amino acids. V was trimmed by 7 bases and J by 2 bases, leaving 12 bases between them. The CDR3 DNA follows: TGTGCCAGTACAAGGGATCGGGGCAATCAGCCCCAGCATTTT. It codes for CASTRDRGNQPQHF.

The V call is TRBV6-5, the J call TRBJ2-7; 7 positions agree with TRBD1. The J segment lost 1 base and the V segment lost 8 bases, leaving 5 bases of the junction unmatched. The CDR3 covers 13 residues. Germline CDR1 reads MNHEY; CDR2 reads SVGAGI. The DNA for the CDR3 is TGTGCCAGCGTCGGACAGGCGTCCTACGAGCAGTACTTC. This encodes CASVGQASYEQYF.

The chain carries TRBV6-1 and TRBJ2-7; the D is unclear. Germline loops: CDR1 MNHNS, CDR2 SASEGT. Trimming pared 3 bases from V and 3 bases from J, leaving 9 bases between. The CDR3 length is 13 residues. CDR3 DNA: TGTGCCAGCAGTGAGGCCGCGAGCTACGAGCAGTACTTC. Translation gives CASSEAASYEQYF.

V gene TRBV15 combines with J gene TRBJ1-1, with 8 nucleotides matching TRBD1. The CDR3 extends over 16 amino acids. In germline, CDR1 is LNHNV, CDR2 YYDKDF (reference sequence). The V gene end was trimmed by 6 bases and the J gene end by 1 base; junction bases not matched to a gene: 10. DNA for the CDR3: TGTGCCACCAGATACCGTACCGGGACAGGGAACACTGAAGCTTTCTTT. Its protein product is CATRYRTGTGNTEAFF.

The V call is TRBV27, the J call TRBJ1-2, with D possibly TRBD1 on 6 matching bases. Per the germline V gene, CDR1 is MNHEY and CDR2 is SMNVEV (reference sequence). This CDR3 has 12 amino acids. Trimming took 5 bases from V and 6 from J, leaving 10 bases between them. CDR3: CASSLAGDGYTF. CDR3 in DNA: TGTGCCAGCAGTCTTGCAGGGGATGGCTACACCTTC.

CDR3: CASSKDREYSGGVQPQHF. The CDR3 DNA reads as TGTGCCAGCAGCAAAGATCGAGAATATAGTGGGGGCGTTCAGCCCCAGCATTTT. The V gene is TRBV21-1, the J gene TRBJ1-5; TRBD1, the table's D call, was not compared with the DNA. TRBV21-1 is reported as a pseudogene. This CDR3 contains 18 residues.

The rearrangement joins TRBV28 to TRBJ1-6; maybe TRBD1 (5 bases). The germline V and J ends were trimmed by 7 bases and 2 bases, with 18 bases remaining between them. This CDR3 region has 17 residues. Germline assignment: CDR1 MDHEN and CDR2 SYDVKM. As DNA, the CDR3 is TGTGCCAGCATCTCCGCCGGACCGACAGCCTATAATTCACCCCTCCACTTT. Amino acids: CASISAGPTAYNSPLHF. The whole variable domain, remainder taken from reference TRBV28 and TRBJ1-6, is DVKVTQSSRYLVKRTGEKVFLECVQDMDHENMFWYRQDPGLGLRLIYFSYDVKMKEKGDIPEGYSVSREKKERFSLILESASTNQTSMYLCASISAGPTAYNSPLHFGNGTRLTVT.

This clone was counted once. The genes are TRBV19 and TRBJ2-1; 10 positions agree with TRBD2. Germline V gives CDR1 LNHDA, CDR2 SQIVND (reference sequence). The CDR3 runs 15 residues. V gave up 5 bases and J gave up 6 bases; unmatched junction bases: 7. The CDR3, as DNA: TGTGCCAGTAGTCTTAGCGGGGGGACCTTCAATGAGCAGTTCTTC. Residues: CASSLSGGTFNEQFF.

The chain carries TRBV4-1 and TRBJ2-1, with TRBD1 identical over 9 bases. Looked up from germline, CDR1 is MGHRA and CDR2 is YSYEKL. The V gene end was trimmed by 4 bases and the J gene end by 9 bases; junction bases not matched to a gene: 16. This CDR3 is 17 amino acids long. The chain's CDR3 is CASSPGGLDRGWSEQFF. CDR3 nucleotide sequence: TGCGCCAGCAGCCCAGGGGGTCTGGACAGGGGTTGGAGTGAGCAGTTCTTC.

This clone was counted a single time. The chain joins TRBV28 to TRBJ1-1, with no clear D. The CDR3 runs 13 residues. Germline V gene data show CDR1 as MDHEN and CDR2 as SYDVKM. V was trimmed by 0 bases and J by 3 bases, leaving 5 bases between them. The CDR3, as DNA: TGTGCCAGCAGTTTATGGGGGTACACTGAAGCTTTCTTT. It translates to CASSLWGYTEAFF.

This clone occurred a few times. The genes are TRBV7-3 and TRBJ1-1; 8 nucleotides agree with TRBD1. Germline CDR1 reads SGHTA; CDR2 reads FQGTGA. V shed 5 bases, J shed 5 bases, and the junction held 13 bases outside the gene matches. This CDR3 has 16 amino acids. CDR3 nucleotides: TGTGCCAGCAGCACTTCAGGGGGCGCGAGTTGGACTGAAGCTTTCTTT. Its translation is CASSTSGGASWTEAFF.

The J gene is TRBJ1-1, the V gene TRBV19; no clear D gene. The germline V gene has CDR1 LNHDA and CDR2 SQIVND (reference sequence). The CDR3 spans 13 residues. Trimming removed 5 bases at V and 4 bases at J, with 11 bases between. CDR3 sequence reads: CASSLLLSTEAFF. In DNA, the CDR3 is TGTGCCAGTAGTCTCCTTCTTTCCACTGAAGCTTTCTTT.

The chain joins TRBV2 to TRBJ2-5, with TRBD1 identical over 8 bases. Per the germline V gene, CDR1 is SNHLY and CDR2 is FYNNEI. The junction had 6 bases not matched to a gene; V was cut back by 6 bases and J by 3 bases. There are 14 residues in the CDR3. CDR3 in DNA: TGTGCCAGCAGCCTCAGGGGGCTCGAAGAGACCCAGTACTTC. Its protein product is CASSLRGLEETQYF.

This clone was recorded once. The chain uses TRBV3-1 (or the pseudogene TRBV3-2) and TRBJ1-6; 7 nucleotides align to TRBD1. V was clipped by 1 base and J by 6 bases; unmatched bases: 6. This CDR3 comprises 16 residues. The V gene's germline CDR1 is LGHDT and CDR2 YNNKEL (reference sequence). The CDR3 sequence is CASSQAYRGSNSPLHF. For the CDR3, the DNA is TGTGCCAGCAGCCAAGCTTACAGGGGAAGTAATTCACCCCTCCACTTT.

This rearrangement joins TRBV5-1 to TRBJ2-3; D is possibly TRBD2 (6 bases). Trimming removed 2 bases at V and 4 bases at J, with 17 bases between. Germline V CDR1 and CDR2: SGHRS, YFSETQ. CDR3 size: 16 residues. CDR3 nucleotide sequence: TGCGCCAGCAGCTTTGTGACGGGGGTGGTCTCAGATACGCAGTATTTT. Amino acids: CASSFVTGVVSDTQYF.

The V and J genes are TRBV4-3 and TRBJ2-7; the D gene is possibly TRBD2 (6 bases). Between the trimmed V and J ends, which lost 3 bases and 3 bases, there was a span of 15 bases. Per the germline V gene, CDR1 is LGHNA and CDR2 is YSLEER. The CDR3 sequence is 15 residues long. Here the CDR3 reads CASSQVGGSGYEQYF. The CDR3 DNA reads as TGCGCCAGCAGCCAGGTGGGGGGATCCGGCTACGAGCAGTACTTC.